Given below is one T cell receptor beta chain in context. Its target is unknown. The CDR3 runs 13 residues. The V gene's germline CDR1 is GTSNPN and CDR2 SVGIG (reference sequence). J was trimmed by 2 bases and V by 7 bases; bases with no gene match: 6. The entry originates in a study of shared clonotypes between healthy human individuals. General observations from the study: Memory subsets had estimated richness that was generally smaller than that of naive subsets.

Sequenced by immunoSEQ multiplex PCR; TCRdb stores in-frame clones only, minus some. Among about 2,500,000 clones listed, approximately 94% were seen once. Negatively enriched CD4+ T cells were divided by CD45RA into naive and memory. The receptor comes from a man younger than 35 in good health. The rearrangement joins TRBV30 to TRBJ2-7; 9 bases align to TRBD1. Specimen: naive CD4+ T cells sorted from blood. Subset indicated: CD45RA+ positively selected. This CDR3 is CALSGTGPYEQYF. The CDR3 DNA follows: TGTGCCTTATCCGGGACAGGGCCCTACGAGCAGTACTTC. Based on the CDR3 plus reference TRBV30 and TRBJ2-7, the full variable domain is SQTIHQWPATLVQPVGSPLSLECTVEGTSNPNLYWYRQAAGRGLQLLFYSVGIGQISSEVPQNLSASRPQDRQFILSSKKLLLSDSGFYLCALSGTGPYEQYFGPGTRLTVT.